The present TCR beta chain was sequenced within a study of spatial heterogeneity in lung cancer. Study findings and constraints: Mutation counts in tumors were tracked by counts of expanded intratumoral alpha and beta TCRs.

As to time point: sample taken at primary tumor resection. Untreated early-stage non-small cell lung cancer patients, 70 to 85 in total, were the donors. Frozen PBMC, nontumor lung or tumor provided whole RNA, which was sequenced unsorted. By sample share, this clonotype is medium-sized (0.01 to 0.1%). Its matching antigen is unknown. TCRdb reprocessed the 5' RACE reads with MiXCR, giving one entry per CDR3 protein. The sample has about 6,800 distinct CDR3 sequences, around 15% seen once; the top ten hold 9.8%. J lost 4 bases, V lost 6 bases, and 7 bases had no gene match. Germline V CDR1 and CDR2: SNHLY, FYNNEI. CDR3 length equals 14 residues.

This TCR was recovered from a male donor with early-stage non-small cell lung cancer. The rearrangement uses TRBV2 and TRBJ1-1, with 8 positions matching TRBD1. Specimen: lung tumor tissue, collected at surgery. In DNA form, the CDR3 reads TGTGCCAGCAGGGCAGGGGGCGGGGGCACTGAAGCTTTCTTT. As protein: CASRAGGGGTEAFF.